Detailed here is one T cell receptor (beta chain). What it recognizes is unknown. The PCR had 60 Vbeta and 13 Jbeta primers. Sequencing was performed with immunoSEQ multiplex PCR; in TCRdb, only in-frame clones are kept and a portion is missing. The sample holds fewer than 350,000 clones, roughly 90% seen once. This sample was taken from a study of cytomegalovirus exposure and HLA in healthy donors. Study-level results: The sole available immune exposure information was CMV serostatus. Sequencing probably produced one cluster of sequence variants that were highly shared.

V gave up 5 bases and J gave up 5 bases, with 15 bases separating them. The CDR3 is made up of 14 amino acids. Germline V CDR1 and CDR2: MNHNY, SVGAGI (reference sequence). The chain employs TRBV6-6 and TRBJ1-1; D not resolved. The sample consisted of PBMCs. The clonotype originates from a woman under 30 in good health and CMV-seronegative. CDR3 protein: CASSTPAAVTEAFF. In DNA form, the CDR3 reads TGTGCCAGCAGTACACCCGCAGCGGTAACTGAAGCTTTCTTT.